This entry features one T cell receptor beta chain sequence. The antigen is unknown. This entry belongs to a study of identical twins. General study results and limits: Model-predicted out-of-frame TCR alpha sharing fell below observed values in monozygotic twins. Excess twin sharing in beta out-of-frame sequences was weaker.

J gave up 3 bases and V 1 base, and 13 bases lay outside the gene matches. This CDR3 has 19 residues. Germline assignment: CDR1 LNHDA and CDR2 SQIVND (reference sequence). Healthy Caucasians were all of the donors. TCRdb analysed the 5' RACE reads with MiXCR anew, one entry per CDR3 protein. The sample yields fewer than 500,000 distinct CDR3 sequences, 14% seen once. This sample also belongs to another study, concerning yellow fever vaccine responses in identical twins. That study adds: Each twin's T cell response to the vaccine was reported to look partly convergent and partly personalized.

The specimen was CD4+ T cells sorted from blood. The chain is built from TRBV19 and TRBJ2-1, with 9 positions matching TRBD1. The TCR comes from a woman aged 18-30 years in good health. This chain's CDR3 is CASSIGRQGGGSLYNEQFF. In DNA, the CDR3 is TGTGCCAGTAGTATAGGACGACAGGGGGGCGGGAGTCTCTACAATGAGCAGTTCTTC. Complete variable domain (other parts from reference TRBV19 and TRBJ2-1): DGGITQSPKYLFRKEGQNVTLSCEQNLNHDAMYWYRQDPGQGLRLIYYSQIVNDFQKGDIAEGYSVSREKKESFPLTVTSAQKNPTAFYLCASSIGRQGGGSLYNEQFFGPGTRLTVL.